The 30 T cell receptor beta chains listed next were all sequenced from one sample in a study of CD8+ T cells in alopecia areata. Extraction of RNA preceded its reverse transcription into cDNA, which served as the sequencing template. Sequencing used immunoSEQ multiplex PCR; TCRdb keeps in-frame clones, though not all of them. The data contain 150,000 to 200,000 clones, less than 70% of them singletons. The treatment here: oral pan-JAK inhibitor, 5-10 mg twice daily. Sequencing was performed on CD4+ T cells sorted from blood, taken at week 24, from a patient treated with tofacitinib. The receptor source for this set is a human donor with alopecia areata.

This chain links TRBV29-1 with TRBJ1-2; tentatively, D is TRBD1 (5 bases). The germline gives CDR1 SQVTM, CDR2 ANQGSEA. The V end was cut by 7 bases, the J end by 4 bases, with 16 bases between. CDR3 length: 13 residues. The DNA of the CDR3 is TGCAGCGCCGTGGGGGGTCAGGGCTATGGCTACACCTTC. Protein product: CSAVGGQGYGYTF.

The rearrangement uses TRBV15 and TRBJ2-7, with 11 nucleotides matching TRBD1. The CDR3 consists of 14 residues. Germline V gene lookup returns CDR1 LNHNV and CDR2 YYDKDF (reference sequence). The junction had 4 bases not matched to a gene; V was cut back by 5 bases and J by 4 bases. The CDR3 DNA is TGTGCCACCAGCCGGAGGGACAGGGGGTACGAGCAGTACTTC. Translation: CATSRRDRGYEQYF. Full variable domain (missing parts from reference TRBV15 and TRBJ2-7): DAMVIQNPRYQVTQFGKPVTLSCSQTLNHNVMYWYQQKSSQAPKLLFHYYDKDFNNEADTPDNFQSRRPNTSFCFLDIRSPGLGDTAMYLCATSRRDRGYEQYFGPGTRLTVT.

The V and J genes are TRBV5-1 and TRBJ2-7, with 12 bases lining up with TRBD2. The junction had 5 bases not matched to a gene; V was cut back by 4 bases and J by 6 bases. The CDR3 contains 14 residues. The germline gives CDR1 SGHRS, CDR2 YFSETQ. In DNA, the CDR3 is TGCGCCAGCAGCCGCGGACTAGCGGGGATCGAGCAGTACTTC. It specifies CASSRGLAGIEQYF.

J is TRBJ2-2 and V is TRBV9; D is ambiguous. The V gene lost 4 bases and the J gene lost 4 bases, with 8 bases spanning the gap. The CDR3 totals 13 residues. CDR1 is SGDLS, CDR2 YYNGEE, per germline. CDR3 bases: TGTGCCAGCAGCCCTAGTAGCACCGGGGAGCTGTTTTTT. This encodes CASSPSSTGELFF.

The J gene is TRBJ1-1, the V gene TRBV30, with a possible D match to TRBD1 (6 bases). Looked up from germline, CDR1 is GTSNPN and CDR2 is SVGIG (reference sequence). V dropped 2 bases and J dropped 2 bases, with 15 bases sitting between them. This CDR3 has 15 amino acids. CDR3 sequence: CAWSRTGRANTEAFF. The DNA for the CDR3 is TGTGCCTGGAGTCGCACAGGGAGGGCAAACACTGAAGCTTTCTTT.

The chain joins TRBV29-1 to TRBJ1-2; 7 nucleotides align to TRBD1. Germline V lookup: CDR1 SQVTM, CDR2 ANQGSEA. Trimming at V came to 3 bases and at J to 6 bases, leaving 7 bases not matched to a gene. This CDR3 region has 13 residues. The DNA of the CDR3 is TGCAGCGTTGAGGAGGGGACAGTGAATGGCTACACCTTC. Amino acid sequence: CSVEEGTVNGYTF.

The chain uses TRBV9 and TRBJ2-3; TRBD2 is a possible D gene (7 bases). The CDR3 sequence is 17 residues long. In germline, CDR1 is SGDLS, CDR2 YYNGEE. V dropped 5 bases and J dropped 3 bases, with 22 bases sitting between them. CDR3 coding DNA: TGTGCCAGCAGAAACGGGGGGCTCTTCTTCGGTACAGATACGCAGTATTTT. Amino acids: CASRNGGLFFGTDTQYF.

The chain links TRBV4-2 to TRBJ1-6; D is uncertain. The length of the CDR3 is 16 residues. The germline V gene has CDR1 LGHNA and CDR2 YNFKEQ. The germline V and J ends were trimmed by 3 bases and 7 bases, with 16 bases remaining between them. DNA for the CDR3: TGTGCCAGCAGCCATCCCAACGTTCGGGCGAATTCACCCCTCCACTTT. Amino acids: CASSHPNVRANSPLHF.

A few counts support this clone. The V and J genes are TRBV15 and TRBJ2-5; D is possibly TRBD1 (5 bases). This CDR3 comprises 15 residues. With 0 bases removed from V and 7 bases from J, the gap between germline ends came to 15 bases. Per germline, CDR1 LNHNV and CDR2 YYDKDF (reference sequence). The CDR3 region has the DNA TGTGCCACCAGCAGAGAGGCAGGGCAGGGTTGGACCCAGTACTTC. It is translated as CATSREAGQGWTQYF.

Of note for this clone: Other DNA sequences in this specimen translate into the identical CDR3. CDR3 in amino acids: CASTDSNQPQHF. CDR3 DNA sequence: TGTGCCAGCACGGACAGTAATCAGCCCCAGCATTTT. J is TRBJ1-5 and V is TRBV2; perhaps TRBD1 as D (6 bases). Per the germline V gene, CDR1 is SNHLY and CDR2 is FYNNEI. The CDR3 has 12 amino acids. Trimming shortened V by 7 bases and J by 4 bases, and 8 bases separated the two germline ends.

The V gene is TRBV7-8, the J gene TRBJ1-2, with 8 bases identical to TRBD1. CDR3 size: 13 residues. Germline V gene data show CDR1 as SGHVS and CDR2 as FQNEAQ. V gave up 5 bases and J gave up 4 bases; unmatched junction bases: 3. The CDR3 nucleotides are TGTGCCAGCAGCCGAGGACAGGGCTATGGCTACACCTTC. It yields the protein CASSRGQGYGYTF.

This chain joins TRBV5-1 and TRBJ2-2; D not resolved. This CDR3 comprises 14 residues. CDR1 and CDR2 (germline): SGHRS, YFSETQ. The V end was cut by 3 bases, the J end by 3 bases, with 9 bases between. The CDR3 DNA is TGCGCCAGCAGCTCCGGGTCGTACACCGGGGAGCTGTTTTTT. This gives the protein CASSSGSYTGELFF.

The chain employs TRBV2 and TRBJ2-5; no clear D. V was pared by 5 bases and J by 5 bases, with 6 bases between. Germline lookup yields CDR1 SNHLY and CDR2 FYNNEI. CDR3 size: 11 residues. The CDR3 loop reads CASSYSETQYF. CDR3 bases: TGTGCCAGCAGTTATTCGGAGACCCAGTACTTC.

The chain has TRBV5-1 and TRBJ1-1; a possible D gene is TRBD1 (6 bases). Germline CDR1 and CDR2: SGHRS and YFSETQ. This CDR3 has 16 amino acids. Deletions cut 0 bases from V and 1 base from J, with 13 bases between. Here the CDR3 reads CASSLAPGAPNTEAFF. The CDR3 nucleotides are TGCGCCAGCAGCTTGGCCCCAGGGGCCCCGAACACTGAAGCTTTCTTT.

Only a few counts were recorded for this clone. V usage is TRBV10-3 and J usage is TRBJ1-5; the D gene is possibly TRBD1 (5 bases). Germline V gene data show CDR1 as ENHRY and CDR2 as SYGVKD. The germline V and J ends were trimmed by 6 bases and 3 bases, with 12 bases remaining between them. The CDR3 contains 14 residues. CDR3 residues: CAISRVGDNQPQHF. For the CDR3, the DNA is TGTGCCATCAGCAGAGTGGGGGACAATCAGCCCCAGCATTTT.

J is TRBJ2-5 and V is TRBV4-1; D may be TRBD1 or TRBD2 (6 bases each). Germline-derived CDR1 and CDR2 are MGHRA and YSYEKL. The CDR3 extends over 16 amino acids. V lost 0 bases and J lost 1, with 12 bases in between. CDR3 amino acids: CASSQETGALQETQYF. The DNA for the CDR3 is TGCGCCAGCAGCCAAGAAACGGGGGCTCTCCAAGAGACCCAGTACTTC.

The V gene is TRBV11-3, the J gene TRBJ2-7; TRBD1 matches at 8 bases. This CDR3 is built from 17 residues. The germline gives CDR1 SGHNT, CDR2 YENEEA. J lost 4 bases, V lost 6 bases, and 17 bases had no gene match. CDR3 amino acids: CASSTGQGVGENYEQYF. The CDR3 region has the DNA TGTGCCAGCAGTACCGGACAGGGCGTTGGGGAGAATTACGAGCAGTACTTC.

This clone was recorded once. CDR3 in DNA: TGTGCCAGCAGCTTAGCCAGGGGTCCGTTCGCTGAATCACCCCTCCACTTT. Translated, it gives CASSLARGPFAESPLHF. The V gene is TRBV7-9, the J gene TRBJ1-6, with D maybe TRBD1 (6 bases). The CDR3 consists of 17 residues. Trimming shortened V by 0 bases and J by 10 bases, and 19 bases separated the two germline ends. Germline V lookup: CDR1 SEHNR, CDR2 FQNEAQ (reference sequence).

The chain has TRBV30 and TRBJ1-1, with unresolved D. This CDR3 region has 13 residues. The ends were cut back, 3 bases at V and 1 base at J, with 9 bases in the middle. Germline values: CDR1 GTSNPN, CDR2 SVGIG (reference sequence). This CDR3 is CAWRKTENTEAFF. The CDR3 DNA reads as TGTGCCTGGAGGAAAACAGAGAACACTGAAGCTTTCTTT.

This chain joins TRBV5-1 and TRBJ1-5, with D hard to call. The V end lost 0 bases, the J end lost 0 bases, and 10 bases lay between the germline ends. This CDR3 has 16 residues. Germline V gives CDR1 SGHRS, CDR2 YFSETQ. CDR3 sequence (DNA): TGCGCCAGCAGCTTGGGGGAACCCTATAGCAATCAGCCCCAGCATTTT. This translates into CASSLGEPYSNQPQHF.

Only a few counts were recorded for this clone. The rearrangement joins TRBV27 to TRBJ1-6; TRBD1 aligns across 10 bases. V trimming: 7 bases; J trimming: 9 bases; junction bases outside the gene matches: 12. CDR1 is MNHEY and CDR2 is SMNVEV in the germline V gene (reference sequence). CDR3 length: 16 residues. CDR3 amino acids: CASKPKPGQGTSPLHF. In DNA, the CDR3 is TGTGCCAGCAAACCAAAACCGGGACAGGGGACTTCACCCCTCCACTTT.

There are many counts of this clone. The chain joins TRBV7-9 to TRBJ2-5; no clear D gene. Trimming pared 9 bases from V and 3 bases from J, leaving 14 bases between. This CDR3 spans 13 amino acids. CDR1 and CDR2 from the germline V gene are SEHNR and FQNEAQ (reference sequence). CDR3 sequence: CASSPVGEETQYF. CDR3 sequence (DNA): TGTGCCAGTAGTCCTGTGGGTGAAGAGACCCAGTACTTC.

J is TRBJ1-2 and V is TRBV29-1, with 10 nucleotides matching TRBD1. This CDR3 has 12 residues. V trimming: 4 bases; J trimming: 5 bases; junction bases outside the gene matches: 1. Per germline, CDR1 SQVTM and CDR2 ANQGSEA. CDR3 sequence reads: CSVGGQGYGYTF. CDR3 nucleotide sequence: TGCAGCGTTGGGGGACAGGGGTATGGCTACACCTTC.

As DNA, the CDR3 is TGTGCCAGCAGCGTACGCCGGGGCTACCAAGAGACCCAGTACTTC. Protein sequence: CASSVRRGYQETQYF. V and J are TRBV9 and TRBJ2-5; the D gene could be TRBD1 or TRBD2 (5 bases each). Trimming left V 1 base short and J 0 bases short, with 10 bases between. CDR3 size: 15 residues. The germline V gene encodes CDR1 SGDLS and CDR2 YYNGEE.

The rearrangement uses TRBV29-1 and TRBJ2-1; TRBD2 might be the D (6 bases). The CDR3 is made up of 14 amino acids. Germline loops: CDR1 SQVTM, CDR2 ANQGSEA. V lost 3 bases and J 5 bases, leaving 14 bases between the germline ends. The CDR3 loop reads CSVDRGAGNNEQFF. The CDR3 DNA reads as TGCAGCGTTGATCGCGGGGCGGGGAACAATGAGCAGTTCTTC.

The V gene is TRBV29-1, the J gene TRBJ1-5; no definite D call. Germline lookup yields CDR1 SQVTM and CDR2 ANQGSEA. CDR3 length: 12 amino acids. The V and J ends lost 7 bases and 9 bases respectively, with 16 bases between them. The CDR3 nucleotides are TGCAGCGCAAGAGATAAATTGGGGCCCCAGCATTTT. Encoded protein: CSARDKLGPQHF.

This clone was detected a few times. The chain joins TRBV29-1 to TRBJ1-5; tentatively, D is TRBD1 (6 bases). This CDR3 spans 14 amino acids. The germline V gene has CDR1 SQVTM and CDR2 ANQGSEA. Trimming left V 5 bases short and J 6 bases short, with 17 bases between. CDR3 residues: CSVQEGGAGQPQHF. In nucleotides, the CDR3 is TGCAGCGTTCAGGAGGGGGGTGCGGGTCAGCCCCAGCATTTT.

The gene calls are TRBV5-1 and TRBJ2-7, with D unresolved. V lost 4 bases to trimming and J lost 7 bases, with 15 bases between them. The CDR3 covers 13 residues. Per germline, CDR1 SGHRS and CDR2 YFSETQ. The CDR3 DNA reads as TGCGCCAGCAGCGGCACCGTTTACGAGGAGCAGTACTTC. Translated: CASSGTVYEEQYF.

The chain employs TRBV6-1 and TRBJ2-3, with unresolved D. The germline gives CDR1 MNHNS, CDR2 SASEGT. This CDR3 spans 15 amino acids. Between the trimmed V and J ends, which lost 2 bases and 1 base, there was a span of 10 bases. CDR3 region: CASSELGSRTDTQYF. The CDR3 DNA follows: TGTGCCAGCAGTGAATTGGGGTCCCGCACAGATACGCAGTATTTT.

CDR3 loop: CASRTGGIYEQYF. The DNA for the CDR3 is TGTGCCAGCAGGACAGGGGGTATCTACGAGCAGTACTTC. This chain joins TRBV5-6 and TRBJ2-7; TRBD1 matches 9 bases. Germline assignment: CDR1 SGHDT and CDR2 YYEEEE. Trimming at V came to 5 bases and at J to 3 bases, leaving 3 bases not matched to a gene. CDR3 length: 13 residues.